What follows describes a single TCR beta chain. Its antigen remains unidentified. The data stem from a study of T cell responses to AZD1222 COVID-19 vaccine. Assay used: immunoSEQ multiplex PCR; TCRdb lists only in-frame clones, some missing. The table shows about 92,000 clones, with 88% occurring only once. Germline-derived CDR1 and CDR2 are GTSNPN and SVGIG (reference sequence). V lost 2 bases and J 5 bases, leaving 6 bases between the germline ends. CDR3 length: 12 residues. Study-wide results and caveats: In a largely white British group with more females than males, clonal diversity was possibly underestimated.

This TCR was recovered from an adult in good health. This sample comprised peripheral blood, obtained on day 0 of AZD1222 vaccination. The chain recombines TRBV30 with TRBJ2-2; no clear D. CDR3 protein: CAWSIITGELFF. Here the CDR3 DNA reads TGTGCCTGGAGTATCATAACCGGGGAGCTGTTTTTT.